This paragraph reports one TCR beta chain. Each CDR3 protein gets one entry after TCRdb re-called the 5' RACE reads with MiXCR. The sample includes around 600,000 distinct CDR3 sequences, roughly 12% of them seen just once. The CDR3 length is 15 residues. The junction had 0 bases not matched to a gene; V was cut back by 0 bases and J by 2 bases. Germline lookup yields CDR1 SGHTA and CDR2 FQGNSA. The data are from a study of T cells after yellow fever vaccination. Study summary: Preparation of fractions with low cell numbers was performed using SMART-Seq v4 Ultra Low Input.

This sequence was found in a man between 25 and 39 years old who received the YFV17D yellow fever vaccine. The sample here was PBMCs, taken on the day of the yellow fever booster vaccination. The gene calls are TRBV7-2 and TRBJ2-5, with 10 nucleotides matching TRBD2. In DNA, the CDR3 is TGTGCCAGCAGCTTAGCACTAGCGGGACAAGAGACCCAGTACTTC. Translating it yields CASSLALAGQETQYF.